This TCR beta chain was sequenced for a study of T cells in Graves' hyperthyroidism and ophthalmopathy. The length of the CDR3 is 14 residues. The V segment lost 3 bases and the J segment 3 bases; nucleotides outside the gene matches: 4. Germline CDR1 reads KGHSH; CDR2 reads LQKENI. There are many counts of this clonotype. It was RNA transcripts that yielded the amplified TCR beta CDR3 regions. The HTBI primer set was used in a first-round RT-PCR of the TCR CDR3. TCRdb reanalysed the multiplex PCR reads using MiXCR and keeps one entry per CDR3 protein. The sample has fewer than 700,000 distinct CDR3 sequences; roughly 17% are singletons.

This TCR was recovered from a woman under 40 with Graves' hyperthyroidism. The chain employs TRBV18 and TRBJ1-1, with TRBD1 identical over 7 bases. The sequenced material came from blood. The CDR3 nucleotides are TGTGCCAGCTCACCCCAGGGGGGCTACACTGAAGCTTTCTTT. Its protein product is CASSPQGGYTEAFF.